The table lists the clone carrying this TCR beta chain with many counts. In donors with ophthalmopathy, activity was moderate-to-severe, with CAS ≥3, NOSPECS ≥4 and duration under 3 months. Thyroid ultrasound, orbital computed tomography, TRAb, serum thyroxine and clinical symptoms formed the basis of diagnosis. The data belong to a study of Graves' ophthalmopathy and Graves' hyperthyroidism. As for the study in general: Before any treatment was given, at initial diagnosis, peripheral blood was collected.

Amplification from RNA transcripts yielded the TCR beta CDR3 regions. Following a first-round RT-PCR that used HTBI primers, a second-round multiplex PCR was carried out. TCRdb processed the multiplex PCR reads anew with MiXCR; each CDR3 protein has one entry. The sample consists of roughly 500,000 distinct CDR3 sequences, 13% to 15% of them appearing once. The specimen was blood. This clonotype originated in a woman aged 25-40 years with Graves' ophthalmopathy.

The chain's CDR3 is CASSPRGGGAGNQPQHF. The CDR3 DNA sequence: TGTGCCAGCAGTCCGAGAGGTGGGGGCGCAGGAAATCAGCCCCAGCATTTT. The V and J genes are TRBV6-4 and TRBJ1-5; weak D call: TRBD1 (6 bases). CDR3 length: 17 amino acids. Trimming left V 5 bases short and J 4 bases short, with 21 bases between. In germline, CDR1 is MRHNA, CDR2 SNTAGT.